A single sample gave rise to the 4 T cell receptor beta chains below, sequenced in a study of blood T cell repertoires in COVID-19 (dated by TCRdb to 2018 to 2020). Receptor amplification or capture employed the immunoSEQ multiplex PCR assay. TCRdb obtained this table from immuneACCESS and retained in-frame rearrangements with V and J assigned. These tables miss some clones; where compared with another copy, unresolved V genes account for less than half of the shortfall, and the remainder is unexplained. The sample table lists 410,000 or so clones, 70% to 90% of them with a count of one. The ten largest clones represent under 1.5% of the sample. The source material was peripheral blood. The origin of the receptors is a woman aged 25 to 39 with active or convalescent COVID-19.

The chain combines TRBV18 with TRBJ2-1, with 8 bases aligning to TRBD1. CDR3 length: 15 amino acids. J was trimmed by 0 bases and V by 4 bases; bases with no gene match: 2. CDR1 is KGHSH and CDR2 is LQKENI in the germline V gene. This CDR3 reads CASSRGTGSYNEQFF. The CDR3 nucleotides read TGTGCCAGCTCACGAGGGACAGGCTCCTACAATGAGCAGTTCTTC.

The CDR3 is CASTTGTSGFDTQYF. The CDR3 bases are TGTGCCAGCACCACCGGGACTAGCGGGTTCGATACGCAGTATTTT. This sequence joins TRBV27 and TRBJ2-3, with 12 bases fitting TRBD2. Germline values: CDR1 MNHEY, CDR2 SMNVEV (reference sequence). V shed 7 bases, J shed 6 bases, and the junction held 8 bases outside the gene matches. The CDR3 runs 15 residues.

The chain employs TRBV6-1 and TRBJ2-7; 8 nucleotides line up with TRBD2. The CDR3 length is 16 residues. The V gene end was trimmed by 1 base and the J gene end by 4 bases; junction bases not matched to a gene: 9. Germline CDR1 and CDR2: MNHNS and SASEGT. The CDR3 reads CASSEGAGGAFYEQYF. CDR3 sequence (DNA): TGTGCCAGCAGTGAAGGGGCGGGGGGCGCGTTTTACGAGCAGTACTTC.

The V gene is TRBV6-5, the J gene TRBJ1-1, with 7 bases that match TRBD1. This CDR3 has 14 residues. The V segment lost 6 bases and the J segment 8 bases; nucleotides outside the gene matches: 12. CDR1 MNHEY and CDR2 SVGAGI come from the germline V gene. CDR3 loop: CASRRSGTAEEAFF. The CDR3 DNA reads as TGTGCCAGCAGAAGATCCGGGACAGCCGAAGAAGCTTTCTTT.